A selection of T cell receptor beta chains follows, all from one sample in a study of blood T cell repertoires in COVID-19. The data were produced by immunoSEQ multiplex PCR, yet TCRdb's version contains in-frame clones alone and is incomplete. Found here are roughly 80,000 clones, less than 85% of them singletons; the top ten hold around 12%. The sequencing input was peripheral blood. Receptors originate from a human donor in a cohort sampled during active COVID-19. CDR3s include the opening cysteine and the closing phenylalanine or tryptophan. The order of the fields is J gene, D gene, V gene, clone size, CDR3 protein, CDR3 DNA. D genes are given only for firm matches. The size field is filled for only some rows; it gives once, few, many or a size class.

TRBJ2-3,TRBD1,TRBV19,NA,CASSSTDRRDTQYF,TGTGCCAGTAGTTCGACGGACAGGAGGGATACGCAGTATTTT
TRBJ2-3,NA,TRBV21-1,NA,CASRETGLVTDTQYF,TGTGCCAGCAGGGAAACGGGACTTGTCACAGATACGCAGTATTTT
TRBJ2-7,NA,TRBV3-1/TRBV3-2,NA,CASSQEGVYEQYF,TGTGCCAGCAGCCAAGAAGGGGTGTACGAGCAGTACTTC
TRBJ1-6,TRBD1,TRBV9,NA,CASSVVGTGSNSPLHF,TGTGCCAGCAGCGTAGTCGGGACAGGGAGTAATTCACCCCTCCACTTT
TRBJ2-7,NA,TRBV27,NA,CASSLDTGISYEQYF,TGTGCCAGCAGTTTGGATACCGGGATTTCCTACGAGCAGTACTTC
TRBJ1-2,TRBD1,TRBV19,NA,CASSEASGQGRYGYTF,TGTGCCAGTAGTGAGGCGTCAGGACAGGGTCGCTATGGCTACACCTTC
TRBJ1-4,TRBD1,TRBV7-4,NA,CASRSTGQINEKLFF,TGTGCCAGCAGGAGTACGGGACAGATTAATGAAAAACTGTTTTTT
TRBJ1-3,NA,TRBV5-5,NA,CASSATGTYSTIYF,TGTGCCAGCAGCGCCACAGGGACCTACTCCACCATATATTTT
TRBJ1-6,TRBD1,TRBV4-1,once,CASSQAEEDRGNSPLHF,TGCGCTAGCAGCCAAGCTGAGGAGGACAGGGGTAATTCACCCCTCCACTTT
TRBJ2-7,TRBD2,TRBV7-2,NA,CASSYVGLSYEQYF,TGTGCCAGCAGCTACGTGGGACTAAGCTACGAGCAGTACTTC
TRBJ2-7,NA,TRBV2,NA,CASSEVRGAREQYF,TGTGCCAGCAGTGAAGTACGGGGGGCCCGCGAGCAGTACTTC
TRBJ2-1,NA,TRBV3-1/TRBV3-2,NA,CASSQWPAGGGTYNEQFF,TGTGCCAGCAGCCAATGGCCCGCCGGGGGAGGTACCTACAATGAGCAGTTCTTC
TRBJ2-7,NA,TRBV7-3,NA,CASSHLPGYEQYF,TGTGCCAGCAGTCACCTCCCGGGATACGAGCAGTACTTC
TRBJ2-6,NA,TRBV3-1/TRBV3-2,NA,CASSWPPGLSSGANVLTF,TGTGCCAGCAGCTGGCCTCCGGGACTTTCCTCTGGGGCCAACGTCCTGACTTTC
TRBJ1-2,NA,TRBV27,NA,CASSLNGGIFYTF,TGTGCCAGCAGTTTAAACGGTGGTATTTTCTACACCTTC
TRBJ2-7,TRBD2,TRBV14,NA,CASSPNGGYEQYF,TGTGCCAGCAGCCCCAACGGGGGGTACGAGCAGTACTTC
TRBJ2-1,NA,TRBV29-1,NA,CSVHLRGSPFF,TGCAGCGTACACCTAAGGGGTAGCCCGTTCTTC
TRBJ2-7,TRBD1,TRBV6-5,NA,CASSHRDRSYEQYF,TGTGCCAGCAGTCACAGGGACAGGTCCTACGAGCAGTACTTC
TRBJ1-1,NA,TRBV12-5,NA,CASGLVWTAEAFF,TGTGCTAGTGGTTTGGTATGGACAGCTGAAGCTTTCTTT
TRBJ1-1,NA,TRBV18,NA,CASQMNTEAFF,TGTGCCAGCCAAATGAACACTGAAGCTTTCTTT
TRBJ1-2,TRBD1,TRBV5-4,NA,CASSETGGGRGYTF,TGTGCCAGCAGCGAGACAGGGGGCGGCCGTGGCTACACCTTC
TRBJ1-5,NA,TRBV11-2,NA,CASAFHRPPYSNQPQHF,TGTGCCTCAGCTTTTCACAGACCCCCGTATAGCAATCAGCCCCAGCATTTT
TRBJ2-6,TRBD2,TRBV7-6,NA,CASSLVDLLASGDVSGANVLTF,TGTGCCAGCAGCTTAGTTGATCTCTTGGCTAGCGGCGATGTCTCTGGGGCCAACGTCCTGACTTTC
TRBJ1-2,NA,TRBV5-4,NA,CASSSSGLGNYGYTF,TGTGCCAGCAGCTCATCAGGGTTAGGCAACTATGGCTACACCTTC
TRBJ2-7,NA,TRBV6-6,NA,CAGSYALRAEQYF,TGTGCCGGCAGTTATGCGCTCAGGGCTGAGCAGTACTTC
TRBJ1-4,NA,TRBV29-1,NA,CSVGLRANEKLFF,TGCAGCGTGGGACTGCGGGCTAATGAAAAACTGTTTTTT
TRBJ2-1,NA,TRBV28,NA,CASTQGGARDNEQFF,TGTGCCAGCACCCAAGGGGGGGCGAGGGACAATGAGCAGTTCTTC
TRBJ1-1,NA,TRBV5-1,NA,CASSSRGRLEAFF,TGCGCCAGCAGCTCCCGGGGAAGGCTTGAAGCTTTCTTT
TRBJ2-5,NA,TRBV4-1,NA,CASSRAPISQETQYF,TGCGCCAGCAGCCGGGCCCCGATATCTCAAGAGACCCAGTACTTC
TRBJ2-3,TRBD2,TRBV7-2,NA,CASSLVRTSSPDTQYF,TGTGCCAGCAGCTTAGTTCGGACTAGCTCACCAGATACGCAGTATTTT
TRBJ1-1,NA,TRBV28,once,CASSFRRGVGAFF,TGTGCCAGCAGTTTCCGTCGGGGGGTTGGAGCTTTCTTT
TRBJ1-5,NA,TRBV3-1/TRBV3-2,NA,CASSYRDSNQPQHF,TGTGCCAGCAGCTACAGGGATAGCAATCAGCCCCAGCATTTT
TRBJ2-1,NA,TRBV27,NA,CASSLRRYNEQFF,TGTGCCAGCAGTTTGCGCCGGTACAATGAGCAGTTCTTC
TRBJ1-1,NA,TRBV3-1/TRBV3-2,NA,CASSQVAGGTEAFF,TGTGCCAGCAGCCAAGTGGCCGGGGGCACTGAAGCTTTCTTT
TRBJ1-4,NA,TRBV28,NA,CASRNDWNEKLFF,TGTGCCAGCAGGAACGACTGGAATGAAAAACTGTTTTTT
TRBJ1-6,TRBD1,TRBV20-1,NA,CSASRDRANNSPLHF,TGCAGTGCTAGTAGGGACAGGGCGAATAATTCACCCCTCCACTTT
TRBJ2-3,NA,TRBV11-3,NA,CASSLGGSSDTQYF,TGTGCCAGCAGCTTAGGCGGCAGTTCAGATACGCAGTATTTT
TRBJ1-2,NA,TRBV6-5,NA,CASSYQNSNYGYTF,TGTGCCAGCAGTTACCAAAATAGTAACTATGGCTACACCTTC
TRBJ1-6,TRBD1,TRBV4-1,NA,CASSQGQGAMNSPLHF,TGCGCCAGCAGCCAGGGACAGGGGGCGATGAATTCACCCCTCCACTTT
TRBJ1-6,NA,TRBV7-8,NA,CASSSQGRGGSPLHF,TGTGCCAGCAGCTCCCAGGGGAGGGGTGGGTCACCCCTCCACTTT
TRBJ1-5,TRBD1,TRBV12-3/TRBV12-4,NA,CASSQDRVQPQHF,TGTGCCAGCAGTCAGGACAGGGTTCAGCCCCAGCATTTT
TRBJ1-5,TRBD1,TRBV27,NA,CASSPNLQGALPQHF,TGTGCCAGCAGCCCAAATTTACAGGGGGCCCTACCCCAGCATTTT
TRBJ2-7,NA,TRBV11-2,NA,CASSLYGQNYEQYF,TGTGCCAGCAGCTTATATGGGCAGAACTACGAGCAGTACTTC
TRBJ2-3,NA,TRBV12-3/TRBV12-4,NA,CASSPGLHGAQYF,TGTGCCAGCAGTCCCGGACTTCACGGGGCGCAGTATTTT
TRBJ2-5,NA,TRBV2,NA,CASRDRYQETQYF,TGTGCCAGCAGAGACAGGTACCAAGAGACCCAGTACTTC
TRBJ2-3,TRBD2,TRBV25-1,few,CASGRGGLWKDTQYF,TGTGCCAGCGGGCGGGGGGGCCTTTGGAAAGATACGCAGTATTTT
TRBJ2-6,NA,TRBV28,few,CASSLGGLPSSGANVLTF,TGTGCCAGCAGTTTAGGGGGCCTCCCTAGCTCTGGGGCCAACGTCCTGACTTTC
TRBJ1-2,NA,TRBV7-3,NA,CASSPQGSDYGYTF,TGTGCCAGCAGCCCTCAGGGGAGCGACTATGGCTACACCTTC